There are a few counts of the clone carrying this TCR beta chain. Its target is not known. This record comes from a study of T cells after yellow fever vaccination. Using its own MiXCR run on the 5' RACE reads, TCRdb lists one record per CDR3 protein. The sample consists of a few hundred thousand distinct CDR3 sequences, approximately 10% of them appearing once. CDR1 is SQVTM and CDR2 is ANQGSEA in the germline V gene. V was trimmed by 6 bases and J by 3 bases, leaving 11 bases between them. The CDR3 covers 12 residues. The study's findings and limits: Only a minor proportion of clonotypes was detected across both CD4 and CD8 compartments.

This chain joins TRBV29-1 and TRBJ1-2; D uncertain. The source of this sequence is a man between 18 and 35 years old who received the YFV17D yellow fever vaccine. The sample here was PBMCs, taken on the day of the first yellow fever vaccination. DNA for the CDR3: TGCAGCGTATTAATTCTCGACTATGGCTACACCTTC. This translates into CSVLILDYGYTF.